Each of the 19 T cell receptor beta chains below was sequenced from the same sample in a study of vaccination and CD4 T cells after COVID-19. Antigens for these TCRs are unknown. Treatment given: approximately nine-day PBMC culture with coronavirus spike peptide pools or control peptides (ViraFEST assay). Sequencing of the DNA from cultured CD4+ T cells was carried out with the Oncomine TCR Beta short-read assay. TCRdb recomputed calls from the PCR reads with MiXCR, one row per CDR3 protein. The data contain around 15,000 distinct CDR3 sequences, about 68% of them singletons. This material consisted of CD4+ T cells from blood, cultured in vitro, taken after SARS-CoV-2 vaccination. These receptors originate from a human donor who received a COVID-19 vaccine.

This clonotype is a singleton in its sample. This chain joins TRBV20-1 and TRBJ1-2, with 7 positions matching TRBD1. The CDR3 runs 12 residues. V dropped 6 bases and J dropped 3; count of bases not matched to a gene: 4. CDR1 is DFQATT, CDR2 SNEGSKA, per germline (reference sequence). CDR3 amino acids: CSAITGDYGYTF. The CDR3 coding sequence is TGCAGTGCCATAACAGGGGACTATGGCTACACCTTC.

A few counts support this clonotype. The chain joins TRBV10-3 to TRBJ1-2; TRBD1 is a possible D gene (5 bases). The CDR3 spans 13 residues. Germline CDR1 reads ENHRY; CDR2 reads SYGVKD. V was trimmed by 3 bases and J by 10 bases, leaving 15 bases between them. The CDR3 is CAISEHESGTYTF. CDR3 sequence (DNA): TGTGCCATCAGTGAACATGAGTCAGGGACCTACACCTTC.

The chain is built from TRBV19 and TRBJ1-1; the D gene is possibly TRBD1 (5 bases). CDR1 is LNHDA, CDR2 SQIVND, per germline (reference sequence). This CDR3 region has 15 residues. The germline V and J ends were trimmed by 5 bases and 1 base, with 14 bases remaining between them. CDR3 protein: CASSSKGMANTEAFF. The CDR3 DNA follows: TGTGCCAGTAGTTCTAAGGGGATGGCGAACACTGAAGCTTTCTTT.

V usage is TRBV15 and J usage is TRBJ2-7, with 9 bases matching TRBD1. In germline, CDR1 is LNHNV, CDR2 YYDKDF (reference sequence). The ends lost 1 base at V and 4 bases at J; junction bases unmatched: 5. The length of the CDR3 is 15 residues. This CDR3 is CATSRGGQGRYEQYF. In DNA, the CDR3 is TGTGCCACCAGCAGAGGAGGACAGGGGAGGTACGAGCAGTACTTC.

The gene calls are TRBV20-1 and TRBJ1-2; no firm D call. V lost 0 bases to trimming and J lost 4 bases, with 6 bases between them. Germline V gene data show CDR1 as DFQATT and CDR2 as SNEGSKA (reference sequence). The CDR3 has 12 residues. The CDR3 loop is CSARDLGYGYTF. The CDR3 nucleotides are TGCAGTGCTAGAGATCTGGGCTATGGCTACACCTTC.

V is TRBV7-2 and J is TRBJ1-2; D may be TRBD1 (5 bases). Germline V lookup: CDR1 SGHTA, CDR2 FQGNSA. The V end lost 3 bases, the J end lost 0 bases, and 17 bases lay between the germline ends. There are 17 residues in the CDR3. CDR3 region: CASSLAGATPANYGYTF. The CDR3 DNA reads TGTGCCAGCAGCTTGGCCGGGGCTACCCCAGCTAACTATGGCTACACCTTC.

This chain joins TRBV20-1 and TRBJ1-1; D is perhaps TRBD1 (5 bases). The CDR3 has 15 residues. Germline V gene lookup returns CDR1 DFQATT and CDR2 SNEGSKA (reference sequence). Trimming left V 1 base short and J 8 bases short, with 20 bases between. The DNA for the CDR3 is TGCAGTGCTAGAGCACATCGCGGGGCAGGCGACGAAGCTTTCTTT. Translating it yields CSARAHRGAGDEAFF.

This chain joins TRBV10-1 and TRBJ2-3; 7 bases are shared with TRBD1. This CDR3 has 14 amino acids. The ends lost 3 bases at V and 2 bases at J; junction bases unmatched: 2. Looked up from germline, CDR1 is WNHNN and CDR2 is SYGVQD (reference sequence). The CDR3 DNA reads as TGCGCCAGCAGTGAAAGGGGGCCCACAGATACGCAGTATTTT. Amino acid sequence: CASSERGPTDTQYF.

V usage is TRBV20-1 and J usage is TRBJ1-1; D gene uncertain. The CDR3 extends over 14 amino acids. V dropped 0 bases and J dropped 1 base, with 9 bases sitting between them. Germline V gene lookup returns CDR1 DFQATT and CDR2 SNEGSKA (reference sequence). The CDR3 sequence is CSARDLGTNTEAFF. The CDR3 nucleotides are TGCAGTGCTAGAGATCTTGGCACGAACACTGAAGCTTTCTTT.

Notes on this clonotype: The germline gene is not matched at one end of the junction; a read error may be the cause. The chain recombines TRBV24-1 with TRBJ1-5; D gene unclear. Germline V gene lookup returns CDR1 KGHDR and CDR2 SFDVKD. The CDR3 length is 14 residues. The CDR3 sequence is CATSDNSWTDDSNF. CDR3 DNA sequence: TGTGCCACCAGTGATAACAGTTGGACGGACGACTCGAATTTT.

This clonotype showed up just a few times. V usage is TRBV19 and J usage is TRBJ1-2; 9 positions agree with TRBD1. This CDR3 is built from 14 residues. Germline V gives CDR1 LNHDA, CDR2 SQIVND (reference sequence). V lost 2 bases and J lost 7; bases outside the gene matches: 5. The CDR3 loop is CASSIRGQGSGYTF. DNA of the CDR3: TGTGCCAGTAGTATACGTGGACAGGGGTCTGGCTACACCTTC.

The genes are TRBV2 and TRBJ1-1; a weak D match, TRBD1 (5 bases). Trimming shortened V by 6 bases and J by 3 bases, and 8 bases separated the two germline ends. The CDR3 contains 12 residues. Germline V gene lookup returns CDR1 SNHLY and CDR2 FYNNEI. DNA for the CDR3: TGTGCCAGCAGGGACACTTACACTGAAGCTTTCTTT. This sequence encodes CASRDTYTEAFF.

The chain joins TRBV7-9 to TRBJ2-7; D is ambiguous. The CDR3 has 12 amino acids. The V end was cut by 7 bases, the J end by 7 bases, with 14 bases between. Germline V CDR1 and CDR2: SEHNR, FQNEAQ (reference sequence). CDR3 protein: CASTRVEVEQYF. In DNA form, the CDR3 reads TGTGCCAGCACCCGAGTCGAGGTGGAGCAGTACTTC.

The rearrangement joins TRBV24-1 to TRBJ1-1; TRBD1 aligns across 7 bases. The germline V gene encodes CDR1 KGHDR and CDR2 SFDVKD. The junction had 4 bases not matched to a gene; V was cut back by 4 bases and J by 3 bases. This CDR3 comprises 14 residues. CDR3 in DNA: TGTGCCACCAGTGACCCCGGGACAGACACTGAAGCTTTCTTT. Protein product: CATSDPGTDTEAFF.

V usage is TRBV20-1 and J usage is TRBJ2-1; a weak D match, TRBD1 (5 bases). The V end lost 0 bases, the J end lost 9 bases, and 9 bases lay between the germline ends. There are 12 residues in the CDR3. Germline V gene sequence: CDR1 DFQATT, CDR2 SNEGSKA (reference sequence). This chain's CDR3 is CSAREAGAEQFF. The CDR3 bases are TGCAGTGCTAGAGAAGCTGGGGCTGAGCAGTTCTTC.

The rearrangement links TRBV6-1 to TRBJ1-1; TRBD1 agrees at 8 bases. V lost 4 bases to trimming and J lost 4 bases; unmatched junction nucleotides: 8. This CDR3 is built from 15 residues. The germline CDR1 and CDR2 sequences are MNHNS and SASEGT. CDR3 nucleotide sequence: TGTGCCAGCAGTGGACAGGGGAGCAGGGGCACTGAAGCTTTCTTT. Encoded protein: CASSGQGSRGTEAFF.

The chain uses TRBV20-1 and TRBJ1-2, with D unclear. Germline V gene sequence: CDR1 DFQATT, CDR2 SNEGSKA (reference sequence). The CDR3 spans 15 residues. The V gene lost 0 bases and the J gene lost 4 bases, with 15 bases spanning the gap. CDR3 DNA: TGCAGTGCTAGAGATACGCAAGCTGGACTCTATGGCTACACCTTC. Its protein is CSARDTQAGLYGYTF.

The CDR3 loop reads CASSYSTGLYGYTF. The CDR3 bases are TGTGCCAGCAGTTACTCGACAGGCCTCTATGGCTACACCTTC. This chain joins TRBV6-5 and TRBJ1-2, with D maybe TRBD1 (6 bases). The CDR3 totals 14 residues. Trimming took off 0 bases at V and 4 bases at J, with 9 bases between the two ends. Germline CDR1 MNHEY, CDR2 SVGAGI.

This clonotype occurred a few times. The V call is TRBV5-4, the J call TRBJ1-1; 9 nucleotides match TRBD1. The CDR3 extends over 17 amino acids. Germline CDR1 reads SGHNT; CDR2 reads YYREEE (reference sequence). J lost 1 base, V lost 0 bases, and 7 bases had no gene match. CDR3 region: CASSLGQGVVGNTEAFF. CDR3 sequence (DNA): TGTGCCAGCAGCTTGGGACAGGGGGTCGTCGGGAACACTGAAGCTTTCTTT.